The T cell receptor (beta chain) under discussion was sequenced for a study of early T cells in non-severe SARS-CoV-2 infection. Regarding the study as a whole: The matching step, a VDJdb search, favored anti-spike CD8 responses and missed private and CD4 specificities.

Germline V lookup: CDR1 MNHEY, CDR2 SVGAGI. This CDR3 spans 15 amino acids. Between the trimmed V and J ends, which lost 2 bases and 5 bases, there was a span of 10 bases. The TCR library protocol was used to attach unique molecular identifiers. These identifiers were attached to individual cDNA molecules. TCRdb redid the calling of the 5' RACE reads with MiXCR, one entry per CDR3 protein. The table records fewer than 35,000 distinct CDR3 sequences, about 4.5% of them present only once. This clonotype was seen at least ten times. The antigen is not known. The receptor comes from an adult who was a healthcare worker with PCR-confirmed SARS-CoV-2 infection or an uninfected control (not recorded which). The chain is built from TRBV6-5 and TRBJ1-6; possibly TRBD1 for D (6 bases). Sequencing was done on a sample of whole blood. In nucleotides, the CDR3 is TGTGCCAGCAGTTACGGGACACCCGATAATTCACCCCTCCACTTT. Translating gives CASSYGTPDNSPLHF.